This entry lists 30 T cell receptor beta chains sequenced from one sample in a study of cytomegalovirus exposure and HLA in healthy donors. The PCR ran on 60 Vbeta and 13 Jbeta primers. TCRdb's table, derived via immunoSEQ multiplex PCR, lists solely in-frame clones and lacks some. The table has roughly 180,000 clones, around 80% seen once. Material for sequencing was PBMCs. The receptor source for this set is a man aged 18 to 30 in good health and CMV-seronegative.

CDR3 nucleotide sequence: TGTGCCAGCAGCTTGGCCACGGGACAGGGCGTAGGCTACACCTTC. It is translated as CASSLATGQGVGYTF. V and J are TRBV5-8 and TRBJ1-2, with 9 positions matching TRBD1. Germline-derived CDR1 and CDR2 are SGHTS and YDEGEE. CDR3 length equals 15 residues. Trimming took 0 bases from V and 8 from J; bases not matched to a gene: 8.

The sample holds one count of this clone. The V gene is TRBV15, the J gene TRBJ2-7; D might be TRBD1 (5 bases). Trimming cost V 1 base and J 8 bases, with 9 bases left between them. Germline-derived CDR1 and CDR2 are LNHNV and YYDKDF (reference sequence). This CDR3 is 12 amino acids long. The CDR3 DNA sequence: TGTGCCACCAGCAGAGGCCAGGGCAAGCAGTACTTC. Protein sequence: CATSRGQGKQYF.

This sequence joins TRBV27 and TRBJ1-6, with D uncertain. Germline V gene sequence: CDR1 MNHEY, CDR2 SMNVEV (reference sequence). Trimming shortened V by 2 bases and J by 7 bases, and 9 bases separated the two germline ends. The CDR3 is 14 residues long. CDR3 loop: CASSLGQANSPLHF. CDR3 in DNA: TGTGCCAGCAGTTTAGGGCAGGCCAATTCACCCCTCCACTTT.

A word on this clone: At one end the junction does not follow the germline gene, possibly because of a read error. The J gene is TRBJ1-2, the V gene TRBV7-6; no clear D gene. Germline V gives CDR1 SGHVS, CDR2 FNYEAQ. CDR3 length: 11 residues. The CDR3 nucleotides read TGTGCCACCAGCGGTCTTGGGCGCTACACCTTC. Translating gives CATSGLGRYTF.

The gene calls are TRBV4-1 and TRBJ2-2, with 8 bases matching TRBD2. Trimming at V came to 0 bases and at J to 5 bases, leaving 8 bases not matched to a gene. Germline CDR1 reads MGHRA; CDR2 reads YSYEKL. This CDR3 has 17 residues. The chain's CDR3 is CASSQDYSIAGTGELFF. The CDR3 DNA reads TGCGCCAGCAGCCAAGATTATAGCATAGCGGGGACCGGGGAGCTGTTTTTT.

The rearrangement joins TRBV28 to TRBJ2-2; D is possibly TRBD2 (6 bases). V shed 3 bases and J shed 5 bases, with 16 bases lying between them. Germline values: CDR1 MDHEN, CDR2 SYDVKM. This CDR3 region has 16 residues. In DNA, the CDR3 is TGTGCCAGCAGTTTTCTTGGTGCGGGGTGGACCGGGGAGCTGTTTTTT. Amino acids: CASSFLGAGWTGELFF. The full variable domain, with the rest looked up from reference TRBV28 and TRBJ2-2, is DVKVTQSSRYLVKRTGEKVFLECVQDMDHENMFWYRQDPGLGLRLIYFSYDVKMKEKGDIPEGYSVSREKKERFSLILESASTNQTSMYLCASSFLGAGWTGELFFGEGSRLTVL.

The chain employs TRBV30 and TRBJ1-1, with 9 bases aligning to TRBD1. V was pared by 4 bases and J by 3 bases, with 3 bases of the junction left unmatched. This CDR3 region has 13 residues. Germline assignment: CDR1 GTSNPN and CDR2 SVGIG (reference sequence). The CDR3 nucleotides are TGTGCCTGGAACAGGGGGCTTGACACTGAAGCTTTCTTT. This codes for CAWNRGLDTEAFF.

The chain couples TRBV28 to TRBJ2-5; 8 bases are shared with TRBD2. This CDR3 has 13 residues. Trimming removed 5 bases from V and 3 bases from J; junction bases left unmatched: 2. Germline V gives CDR1 MDHEN, CDR2 SYDVKM. CDR3 sequence: CASSRGGEETQYF. Written as DNA, the CDR3 is TGTGCCAGCAGTCGGGGGGGGGAAGAGACCCAGTACTTC.

V and J are TRBV19 and TRBJ1-5; 7 bases are a match to TRBD1. The CDR3 sequence is 16 residues long. Unmatched junction bases numbered 15, after V lost 7 bases and J lost 6 bases. Germline V gene sequence: CDR1 LNHDA, CDR2 SQIVND (reference sequence). The CDR3 is CASTRTGPAVGQPQHF. In DNA form, the CDR3 reads TGTGCCAGTACCCGGACAGGCCCGGCGGTAGGTCAGCCCCAGCATTTT.

The chain employs TRBV5-1 and TRBJ2-7; TRBD1 matches 7 bases. The CDR3 spans 13 residues. Germline CDR1 is SGHRS and CDR2 is YFSETQ. Trimming took 3 bases from V and 5 from J; bases not matched to a gene: 5. CDR3 DNA: TGCGCCAGCAGCTCAGGGGGTCGCGACGAGCAGTACTTC. Amino acids: CASSSGGRDEQYF. The variable domain in full, with the rest retrieved from reference TRBV5-1 and TRBJ2-7, is KAGVTQTPRYLIKTRGQQVTLSCSPISGHRSVSWYQQTPGQGLQFLFEYFSETQRNKGNFPGRFSGRQFSNSRSEMNVSTLELGDSALYLCASSSGGRDEQYFGPGTRLTVT.

The chain employs TRBV28 and TRBJ2-7; D is unresolved. The CDR3 consists of 14 residues. With 5 bases removed from V and 5 bases from J, the gap between germline ends came to 16 bases. Germline-derived CDR1 and CDR2 are MDHEN and SYDVKM. The CDR3 DNA reads TGTGCCAGCAGTCTCCTCGTCCTTTTCGACGAGCAGTACTTC. Amino acids: CASSLLVLFDEQYF.

J is TRBJ2-2 and V is TRBV5-5, with 7 bases fitting TRBD2. The CDR3 covers 15 residues. The germline CDR1 and CDR2 sequences are SGHKS and YYEKEE (reference sequence). Trimming cost V 2 bases and J 6 bases; bases outside gene matches: 7. For the CDR3, the DNA is TGTGCCAGCAGCTTCACCCTGCGGGGGTCCGGGGAGCTGTTTTTT. The encoded protein is CASSFTLRGSGELFF.

This CDR3 is CASSRQTGPNTIYF. The CDR3 DNA reads TGTGCCAGCAGCCGTCAAACAGGGCCCAACACCATATATTTT. The rearrangement links TRBV5-6 to TRBJ1-3; possibly TRBD1 for D (6 bases). The V and J ends lost 4 bases and 7 bases respectively, with 15 bases between them. The CDR3 totals 14 residues. CDR1 SGHDT and CDR2 YYEEEE come from the germline V gene. The variable domain in full, completed from reference TRBV5-6 and TRBJ1-3, reads DAGVTQSPTHLIKTRGQQVTLRCSPKSGHDTVSWYQQALGQGPQFIFQYYEEEERQRGNFPDRFSGHQFPNYSSELNVNALLLGDSALYLCASSRQTGPNTIYFGEGSWLTVV.

The V and J genes are TRBV7-3 and TRBJ2-5; 14 nucleotides line up with TRBD2. Unmatched junction bases numbered 1, after V lost 3 bases and J lost 4 bases. The CDR3 runs to 15 residues. Germline CDR1 reads SGHTA; CDR2 reads FQGTGA. The CDR3: CASSLGLAGAETQYF. The CDR3 DNA reads as TGTGCCAGCAGCTTGGGACTAGCGGGAGCAGAGACCCAGTACTTC.

The chain recombines TRBV5-4 with TRBJ1-1; 7 positions agree with TRBD1. The CDR3 has 15 amino acids. V shed 3 bases and J 3 bases; nucleotides not matched to a gene: 8. Germline V CDR1 and CDR2: SGHNT, YYREEE (reference sequence). CDR3 amino acids: CASSYTTGWDTEAFF. The CDR3 DNA sequence: TGTGCCAGCAGCTATACGACAGGGTGGGACACTGAAGCTTTCTTT.

The V gene is TRBV5-4, the J gene TRBJ1-4; no firm D call. CDR3 size: 13 residues. V was trimmed by 4 bases and J by 5 bases, leaving 9 bases between them. Germline values: CDR1 SGHNT, CDR2 YYREEE (reference sequence). This CDR3 reads CASSQERNEKLFF. The CDR3 DNA sequence: TGTGCCAGCAGCCAAGAGCGGAATGAAAAACTGTTTTTT.

V usage is TRBV6-1 and J usage is TRBJ2-5; TRBD2 agrees at 11 bases. In germline, CDR1 is MNHNS, CDR2 SASEGT. The CDR3 loop spans 15 amino acids. With V trimmed by 5 bases and J by 4 bases, 6 bases remained unmatched. CDR3: CASSRIAGGRETQYF. CDR3 sequence (DNA): TGTGCCAGCAGTAGGATAGCGGGAGGGAGAGAGACCCAGTACTTC.

This chain joins TRBV5-5 and TRBJ2-5, with 10 bases lining up with TRBD1. Judging by the DNA end, TRBJ2-7 fits better; the J call may be wrong. The CDR3 runs to 15 residues. Germline lookup yields CDR1 SGHKS and CDR2 YYEKEE (reference sequence). The CDR3 region has the DNA TGTGCCAGCAGCGATGGGACAGGGGTCCTCTACGAGCAGTACTTC. Translating gives CASSDGTGVLYEQYF.

This clone was seen more than once but under ten times. The chain combines TRBV9 with TRBJ2-2, with D tentatively TRBD1 (7 bases). Trimming shortened V by 3 bases and J by 3 bases, and 12 bases separated the two germline ends. The CDR3 loop spans 15 amino acids. The germline V gene has CDR1 SGDLS and CDR2 YYNGEE. CDR3 residues: CASSARGEYTGELFF. The CDR3 bases are TGTGCCAGCAGCGCCAGGGGGGAGTACACCGGGGAGCTGTTTTTT.

The chain employs TRBV5-4 and TRBJ2-3, with unresolved D. Germline V gene lookup returns CDR1 SGHNT and CDR2 YYREEE (reference sequence). Trimming removed 4 bases at V and 4 bases at J, with 13 bases between. There are 14 residues in the CDR3. The CDR3 loop reads CASSPQLGSDTQYF. The CDR3 DNA follows: TGTGCCAGCAGCCCCCAACTTGGTTCAGATACGCAGTATTTT.

CDR3 sequence reads: CASSEADRGNVAKNIQYF. The CDR3 nucleotides are TGTGCCAGCAGTGAAGCGGACAGGGGAAACGTAGCCAAAAACATTCAGTACTTC. The chain links TRBV6-1 to TRBJ2-4, with TRBD1 identical over 9 bases. Trimming at V came to 0 bases and at J to 0 bases, leaving 6 bases not matched to a gene. This CDR3 contains 18 residues. Germline values: CDR1 MNHNS, CDR2 SASEGT.

The sample holds a few counts of this clone. This chain uses TRBV2 with TRBJ2-1; 11 positions match TRBD1. With V trimmed by 5 bases and J by 2 bases, 2 bases remained unmatched. Germline V gene sequence: CDR1 SNHLY, CDR2 FYNNEI. The CDR3 contains 15 residues. The CDR3 here is CASSKGQGAYNEQFF. In nucleotides, the CDR3 is TGTGCCAGCAGTAAGGGACAGGGGGCCTACAATGAGCAGTTCTTC.

The chain combines TRBV7-9 with TRBJ2-5; D might be TRBD2 (6 bases). V dropped 6 bases and J dropped 2 bases, with 19 bases sitting between them. CDR3 size: 16 residues. Germline V gene lookup returns CDR1 SEHNR and CDR2 FQNEAQ (reference sequence). The CDR3 DNA reads as TGTGCCAGCAGGAAATCAGGGTGGGGAGGACAAGAGACCCAGTACTTC. Translating it yields CASRKSGWGGQETQYF.

J is TRBJ2-2 and V is TRBV7-9, with 14 bases lining up with TRBD2. Trimming removed 5 bases from V and 5 bases from J; junction bases left unmatched: 13. The germline V gene has CDR1 SEHNR and CDR2 FQNEAQ (reference sequence). The CDR3 is 19 residues long. Written as DNA, the CDR3 is TGTGCCAGCAGCACCACGGACCGACTAGCGGGAGGGAGAACCGGGGAGCTGTTTTTT. Translation gives CASSTTDRLAGGRTGELFF.

This clone turned up a few times. V usage is TRBV18 and J usage is TRBJ2-7; 8 positions match TRBD2. The germline gives CDR1 KGHSH, CDR2 LQKENI. CDR3 length: 12 residues. Losses at the gene ends were 11 bases for V and 2 bases for J; bases not matched to a gene: 5. DNA of the CDR3: TGTGCCTCCAGCGGGGGAGCCTACGAGCAGTACTTC. It is translated as CASSGGAYEQYF.

The gene calls are TRBV6-1 and TRBJ2-3; TRBD2 matches 13 bases. CDR3 length: 15 amino acids. The junction had 4 bases not matched to a gene; V was cut back by 6 bases and J by 4 bases. CDR1 MNHNS and CDR2 SASEGT come from the germline V gene. The CDR3 DNA reads TGTGCCAGCAGAGGTACTAGCGGGAGGGCAGATACGCAGTATTTT. Translation gives CASRGTSGRADTQYF.

The J gene is TRBJ1-4, the V gene TRBV5-1; D may be TRBD1 (6 bases). From germline, CDR1 is SGHRS and CDR2 YFSETQ. The V gene lost 0 bases and the J gene lost 6 bases, with 9 bases spanning the gap. CDR3 size: 14 residues. This CDR3 is CASSLAGVDEKLFF. CDR3 DNA: TGCGCCAGCAGCTTGGCAGGGGTCGATGAAAAACTGTTTTTT.

This clone turned up a few times. V usage is TRBV2 and J usage is TRBJ1-6, with 9 bases fitting TRBD1. Germline-derived CDR1 and CDR2 are SNHLY and FYNNEI. After removal of 6 bases from V and 6 bases from J, the junction contained 3 bases not matched to a gene. This CDR3 spans 14 amino acids. Here the CDR3 DNA reads TGTGCCAGCAGCGTGGACAGGGGTAATTCACCCCTCCACTTT. Residues: CASSVDRGNSPLHF.

The chain is built from TRBV19 and TRBJ2-3; 9 nucleotides match TRBD2. This CDR3 region has 16 residues. Germline assignment: CDR1 LNHDA and CDR2 SQIVND (reference sequence). V gave up 7 bases and J gave up 6 bases; unmatched junction bases: 14. The CDR3 sequence: CASNNRMVAGADTQYF. DNA for the CDR3: TGTGCCAGTAATAACCGGATGGTAGCGGGAGCTGATACGCAGTATTTT.

The rearrangement links TRBV28 to TRBJ2-2; 7 bases line up with TRBD1. The CDR3 has 16 amino acids. Germline V gives CDR1 MDHEN, CDR2 SYDVKM. After removal of 8 bases from V and 2 bases from J, the junction contained 11 bases not matched to a gene. The CDR3 nucleotides are TGTGCCAGCCGCCCCCAGCAGGGGGACAACACCGGGGAGCTGTTTTTT. Amino acids: CASRPQQGDNTGELFF.